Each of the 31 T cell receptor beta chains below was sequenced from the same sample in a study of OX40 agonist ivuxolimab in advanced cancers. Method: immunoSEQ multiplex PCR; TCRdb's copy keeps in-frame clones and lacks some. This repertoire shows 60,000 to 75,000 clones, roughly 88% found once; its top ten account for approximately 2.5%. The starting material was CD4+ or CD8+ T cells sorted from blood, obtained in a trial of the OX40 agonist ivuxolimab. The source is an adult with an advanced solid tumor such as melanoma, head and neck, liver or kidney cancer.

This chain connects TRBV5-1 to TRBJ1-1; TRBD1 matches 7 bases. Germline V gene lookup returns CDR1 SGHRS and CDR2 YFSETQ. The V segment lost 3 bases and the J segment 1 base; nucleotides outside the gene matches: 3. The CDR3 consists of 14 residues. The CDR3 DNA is TGCGCCAGCAGCTCCGGACAGGCGAACACTGAAGCTTTCTTT. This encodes CASSSGQANTEAFF. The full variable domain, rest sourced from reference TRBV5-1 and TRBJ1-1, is KAGVTQTPRYLIKTRGQQVTLSCSPISGHRSVSWYQQTPGQGLQFLFEYFSETQRNKGNFPGRFSGRQFSNSRSEMNVSTLELGDSALYLCASSSGQANTEAFFGQGTRLTVV.

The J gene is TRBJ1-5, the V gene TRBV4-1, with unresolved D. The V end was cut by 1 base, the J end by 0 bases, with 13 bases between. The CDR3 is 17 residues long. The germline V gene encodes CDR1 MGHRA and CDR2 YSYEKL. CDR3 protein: CASSQGYGDNSNQPQHF. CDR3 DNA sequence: TGCGCCAGCAGCCAAGGGTACGGAGACAATAGCAATCAGCCCCAGCATTTT.

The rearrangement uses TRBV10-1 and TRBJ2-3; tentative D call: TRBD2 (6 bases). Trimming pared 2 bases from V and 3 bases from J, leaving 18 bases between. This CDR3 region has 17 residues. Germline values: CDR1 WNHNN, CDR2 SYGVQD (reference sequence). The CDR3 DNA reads TGCGCCAGCAGTGAGACCCTTTCCGGGAGCCAAACAGATACGCAGTATTTT. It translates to CASSETLSGSQTDTQYF.

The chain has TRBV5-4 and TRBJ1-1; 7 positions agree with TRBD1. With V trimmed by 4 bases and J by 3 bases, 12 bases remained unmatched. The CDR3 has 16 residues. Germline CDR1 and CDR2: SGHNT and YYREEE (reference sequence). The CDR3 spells CASSPPGGITHTEAFF. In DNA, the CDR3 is TGTGCCAGCAGCCCGCCAGGGGGGATAACGCACACTGAAGCTTTCTTT.

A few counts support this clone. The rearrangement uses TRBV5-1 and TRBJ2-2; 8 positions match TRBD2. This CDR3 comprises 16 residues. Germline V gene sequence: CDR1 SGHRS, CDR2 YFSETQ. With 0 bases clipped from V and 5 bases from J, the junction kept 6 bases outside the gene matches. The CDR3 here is CASSLESAGVTGELFF. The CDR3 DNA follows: TGCGCCAGCAGCTTGGAGTCAGCGGGAGTGACCGGGGAGCTGTTTTTT.

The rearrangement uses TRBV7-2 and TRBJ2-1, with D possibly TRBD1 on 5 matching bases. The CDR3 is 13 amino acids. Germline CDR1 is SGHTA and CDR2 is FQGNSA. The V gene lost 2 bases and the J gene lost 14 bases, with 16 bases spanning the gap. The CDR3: CASSLSQRGAEFF. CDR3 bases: TGTGCCAGCAGCTTAAGTCAAAGGGGCGCGGAGTTCTTC.

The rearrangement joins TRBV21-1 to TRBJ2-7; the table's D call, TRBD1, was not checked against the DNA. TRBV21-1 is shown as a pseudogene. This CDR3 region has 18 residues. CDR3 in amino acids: CASSKDQDTKRHPYEQYF. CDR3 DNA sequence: TGTGCCAGCAGCAAAGATCAGGACACAAAGAGGCACCCGTACGAGCAGTACTTC.

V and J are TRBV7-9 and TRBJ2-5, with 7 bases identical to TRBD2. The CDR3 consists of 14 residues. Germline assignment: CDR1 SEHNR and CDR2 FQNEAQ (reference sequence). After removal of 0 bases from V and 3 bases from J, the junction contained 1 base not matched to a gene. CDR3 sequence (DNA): TGTGCCAGCAGCTTAGCGGGAGGGGAAGAGACCCAGTACTTC. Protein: CASSLAGGEETQYF. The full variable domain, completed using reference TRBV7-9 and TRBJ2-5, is DTGVSQNPRHKITKRGQNVTFRCDPISEHNRLYWYRQTLGQGPEFLTYFQNEAQLEKSRLLSDRFSAERPKGSFSTLEIQRTEQGDSAMYLCASSLAGGEETQYFGPGTRLLVL.

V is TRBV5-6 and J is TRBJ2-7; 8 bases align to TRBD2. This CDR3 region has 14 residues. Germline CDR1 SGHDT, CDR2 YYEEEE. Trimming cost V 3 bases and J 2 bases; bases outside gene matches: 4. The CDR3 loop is CASSSGGRTYEQYF. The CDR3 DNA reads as TGTGCCAGCAGCTCGGGGGGGCGAACCTACGAGCAGTACTTC.

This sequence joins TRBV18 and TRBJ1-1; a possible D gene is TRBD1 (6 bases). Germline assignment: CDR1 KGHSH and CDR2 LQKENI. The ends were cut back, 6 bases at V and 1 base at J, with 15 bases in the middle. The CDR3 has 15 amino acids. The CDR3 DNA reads TGTGCCAGCTCGTCAACTTGGGGGCCGAACACTGAAGCTTTCTTT. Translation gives CASSSTWGPNTEAFF.

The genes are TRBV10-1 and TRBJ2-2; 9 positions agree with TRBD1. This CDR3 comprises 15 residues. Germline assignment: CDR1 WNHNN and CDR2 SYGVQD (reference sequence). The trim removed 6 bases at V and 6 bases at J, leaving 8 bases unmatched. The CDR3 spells CASRTGTGRPGELFF. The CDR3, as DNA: TGCGCCAGCAGGACAGGGACAGGGCGACCCGGGGAGCTGTTTTTT.

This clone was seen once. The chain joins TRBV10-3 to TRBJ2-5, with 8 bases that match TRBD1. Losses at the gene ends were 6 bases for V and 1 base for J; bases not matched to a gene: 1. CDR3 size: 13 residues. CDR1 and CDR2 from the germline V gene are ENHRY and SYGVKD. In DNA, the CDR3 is TGTGCCATCAGAGGGACAGGCCAAGAGACCCAGTACTTC. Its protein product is CAIRGTGQETQYF.

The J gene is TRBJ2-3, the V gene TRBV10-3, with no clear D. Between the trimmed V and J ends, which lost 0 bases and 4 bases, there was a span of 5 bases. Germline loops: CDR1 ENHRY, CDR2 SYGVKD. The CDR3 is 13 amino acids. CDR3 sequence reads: CAISESIPDTQYF. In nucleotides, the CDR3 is TGTGCCATCAGTGAGTCGATCCCAGATACGCAGTATTTT.

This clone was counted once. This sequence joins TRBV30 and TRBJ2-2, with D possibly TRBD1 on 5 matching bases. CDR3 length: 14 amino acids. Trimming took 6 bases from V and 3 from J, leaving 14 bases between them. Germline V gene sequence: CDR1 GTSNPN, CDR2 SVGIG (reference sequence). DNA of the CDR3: TGTGCCTGTCCCCGCAGGGTGGACACCGGGGAGCTGTTTTTT. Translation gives CACPRRVDTGELFF.

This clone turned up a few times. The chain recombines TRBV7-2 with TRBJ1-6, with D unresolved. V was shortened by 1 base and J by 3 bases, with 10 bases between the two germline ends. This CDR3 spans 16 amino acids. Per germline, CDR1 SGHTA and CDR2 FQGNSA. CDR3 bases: TGTGCCAGCAGCTTAGGATTGCCAGTCTATAATTCACCCCTCCACTTT. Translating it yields CASSLGLPVYNSPLHF.

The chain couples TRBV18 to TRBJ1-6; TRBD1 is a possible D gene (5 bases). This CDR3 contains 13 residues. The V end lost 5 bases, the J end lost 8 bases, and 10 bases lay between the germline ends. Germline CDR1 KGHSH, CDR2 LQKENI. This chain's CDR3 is CASSSTGDSPLHF. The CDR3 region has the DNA TGTGCCAGCTCATCGACGGGGGATTCACCCCTCCACTTT.

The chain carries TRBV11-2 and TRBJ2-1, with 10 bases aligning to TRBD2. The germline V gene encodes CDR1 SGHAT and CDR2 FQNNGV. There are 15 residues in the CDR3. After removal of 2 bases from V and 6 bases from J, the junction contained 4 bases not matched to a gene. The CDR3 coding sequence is TGTGCCAGCAGCTTAATCTCTAGCGGGAGCAATGAGCAGTTCTTC. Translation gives CASSLISSGSNEQFF.

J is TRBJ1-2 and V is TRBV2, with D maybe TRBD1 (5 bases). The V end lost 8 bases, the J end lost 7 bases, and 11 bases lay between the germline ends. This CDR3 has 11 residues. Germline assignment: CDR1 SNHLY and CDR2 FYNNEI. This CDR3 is CASQDTVGYTF. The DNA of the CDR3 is TGTGCCAGCCAGGACACGGTTGGCTACACCTTC.

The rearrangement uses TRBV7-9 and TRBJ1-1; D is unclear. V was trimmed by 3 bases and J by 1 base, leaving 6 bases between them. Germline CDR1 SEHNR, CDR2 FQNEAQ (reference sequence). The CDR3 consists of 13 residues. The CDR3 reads CASSFTGNTEAFF. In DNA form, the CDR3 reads TGTGCCAGCAGCTTTACGGGGAACACTGAAGCTTTCTTT.

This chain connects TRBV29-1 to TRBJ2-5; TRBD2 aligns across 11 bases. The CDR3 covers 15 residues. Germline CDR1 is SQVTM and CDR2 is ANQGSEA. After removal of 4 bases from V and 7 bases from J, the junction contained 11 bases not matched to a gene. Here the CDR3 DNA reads TGCAGCGTTGGGGTGGGGACTAGCGGCCGTGGGACCCAGTACTTC. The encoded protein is CSVGVGTSGRGTQYF.

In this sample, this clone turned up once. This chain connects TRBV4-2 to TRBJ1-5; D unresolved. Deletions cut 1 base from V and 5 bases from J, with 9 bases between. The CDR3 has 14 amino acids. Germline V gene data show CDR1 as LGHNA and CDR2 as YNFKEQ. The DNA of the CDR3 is TGTGCCAGCAGCCAAGCCCGGAGAGATCAGCCCCAGCATTTT. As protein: CASSQARRDQPQHF.

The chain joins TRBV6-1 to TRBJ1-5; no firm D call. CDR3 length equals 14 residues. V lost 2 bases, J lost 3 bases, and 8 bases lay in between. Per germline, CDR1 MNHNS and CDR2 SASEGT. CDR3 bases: TGTGCCAGCAGTGAACAGGATTCCAATCAGCCCCAGCATTTT. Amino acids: CASSEQDSNQPQHF.

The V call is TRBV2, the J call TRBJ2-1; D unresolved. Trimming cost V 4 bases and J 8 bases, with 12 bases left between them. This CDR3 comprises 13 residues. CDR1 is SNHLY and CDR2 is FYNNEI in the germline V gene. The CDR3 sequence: CASSVAEIDEQFF. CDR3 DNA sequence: TGTGCCAGCAGTGTGGCTGAAATCGATGAGCAGTTCTTC. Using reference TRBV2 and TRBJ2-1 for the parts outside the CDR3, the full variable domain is EPEVTQTPSHQVTQMGQEVILRCVPISNHLYFYWYRQILGQKVEFLVSFYNNEISEKSEIFDDQFSVERPDGSNFTLKIRSTKLEDSAMYFCASSVAEIDEQFFGPGTRLTVL.

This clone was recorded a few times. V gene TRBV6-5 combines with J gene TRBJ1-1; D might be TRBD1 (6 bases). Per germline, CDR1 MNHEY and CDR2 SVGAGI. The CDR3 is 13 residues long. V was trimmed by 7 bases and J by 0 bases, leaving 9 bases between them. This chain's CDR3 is CASKRGMNTEAFF. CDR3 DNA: TGTGCCAGCAAAAGGGGGATGAACACTGAAGCTTTCTTT.

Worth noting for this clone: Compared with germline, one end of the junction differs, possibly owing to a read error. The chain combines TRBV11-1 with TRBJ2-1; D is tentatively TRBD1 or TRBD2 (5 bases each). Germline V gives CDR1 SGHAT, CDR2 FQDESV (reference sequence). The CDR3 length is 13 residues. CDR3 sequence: CASSWEGRGETIF. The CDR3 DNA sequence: TGTGCCAGCAGCTGGGAAGGAAGGGGCGAGACTATCTTC.

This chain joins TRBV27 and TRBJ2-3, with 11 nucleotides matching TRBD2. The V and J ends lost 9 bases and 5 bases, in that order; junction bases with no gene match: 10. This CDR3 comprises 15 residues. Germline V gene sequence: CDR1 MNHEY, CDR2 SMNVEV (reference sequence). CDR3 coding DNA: TGTGCCAGTAGAGCACTAGCGGGAGTCGAAGATACGCAGTATTTT. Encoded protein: CASRALAGVEDTQYF.

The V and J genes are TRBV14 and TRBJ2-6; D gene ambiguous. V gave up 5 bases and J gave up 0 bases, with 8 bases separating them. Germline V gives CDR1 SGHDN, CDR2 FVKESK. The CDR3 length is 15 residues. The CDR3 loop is CASSGLSSGANVLTF. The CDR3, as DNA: TGTGCCAGCAGCGGATTAAGCTCTGGGGCCAACGTCCTGACTTTC.

Here the CDR3 reads CSVVRGYEQYF. The CDR3, as DNA: TGCAGCGTTGTAAGGGGTTACGAGCAGTACTTC. V usage is TRBV29-1 and J usage is TRBJ2-7; tentatively, D is TRBD1 (5 bases). V gave up 4 bases and J gave up 4 bases, with 8 bases separating them. CDR3 length: 11 amino acids. Per the germline V gene, CDR1 is SQVTM and CDR2 is ANQGSEA.

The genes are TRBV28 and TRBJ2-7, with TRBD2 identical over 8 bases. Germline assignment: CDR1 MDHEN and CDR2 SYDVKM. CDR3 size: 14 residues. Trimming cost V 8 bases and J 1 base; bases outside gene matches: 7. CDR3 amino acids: CASEASGLSYEQYF. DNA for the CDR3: TGTGCCAGCGAGGCTAGCGGGTTATCCTACGAGCAGTACTTC.

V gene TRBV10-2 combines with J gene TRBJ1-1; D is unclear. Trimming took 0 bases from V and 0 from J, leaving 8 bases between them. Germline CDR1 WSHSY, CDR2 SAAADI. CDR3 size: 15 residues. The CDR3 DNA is TGCGCCAGCAGTGAGTCACAGACCATGAACACTGAAGCTTTCTTT. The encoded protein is CASSESQTMNTEAFF.

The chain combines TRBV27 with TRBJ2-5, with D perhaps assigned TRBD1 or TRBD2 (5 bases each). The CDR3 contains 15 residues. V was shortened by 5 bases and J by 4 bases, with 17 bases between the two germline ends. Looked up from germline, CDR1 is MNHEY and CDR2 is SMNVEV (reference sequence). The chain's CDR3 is CASSPPGRHSETQYF. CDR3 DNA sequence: TGTGCCAGCAGTCCTCCGGGACGGCATTCAGAGACCCAGTACTTC.